Listed below are T cell receptor beta chains from one sample, sequenced in a study of shared clonotypes between healthy human individuals. Assay: immunoSEQ multiplex PCR; the TCRdb copy retains only in-frame clones and omits some. The sample includes around 940,000 clones, approximately 80% seen only once; the top ten take roughly 1.5%. Source material: memory CD4+ T cells sorted from blood. The receptors derive from a man aged 18 to 29 in good health. Each CDR3 is given with its conserved first and last residue. D genes are given only for firm matches. Expanded clones get a size class; other rows say once, few or many, or leave the size out.

j_gene	v_gene	d_gene	abundance	CDR3nt	CDR3aa
TRBJ1-1	TRBV19	NA	NA	TGTGCCAGTAGTACGGACCTGAGGACTGAAGCTTTCTTT	CASSTDLRTEAFF
TRBJ2-2	TRBV4-1	TRBD2	once	TGCGCCAGCAGCCCTCGGGAGGCCACGACGCTGTTTTTT	CASSPREATTLFF
TRBJ2-5	TRBV6-1	NA	NA	TGTGCCAGCAGTGAAGGACTCTCGAAGACCCAGTACTTC	CASSEGLSKTQYF
TRBJ1-3	TRBV30	NA	NA	TGTGCCTGGAACTCGGGGCTCTCTGGAAACACCATATATTTT	CAWNSGLSGNTIYF
TRBJ2-1	TRBV18	NA	NA	TGTGCCAGCTCACCAGACGGACCGGGGGAGCAGTTCTTC	CASSPDGPGEQFF
TRBJ1-2	TRBV27	NA	NA	TGTGCCAGCACCTCTGGGGGGACAAATAGATATGGCTACACCTTC	CASTSGGTNRYGYTF
TRBJ1-6	TRBV25-1	NA	NA	TGTGCCAGCAGTGAATTTACAGGTGGTAATGGTTCACCCCTCCACTTT	CASSEFTGGNGSPLHF
TRBJ1-6	TRBV10-3	NA	NA	TGTGCCATCAGTGAGTTACGGGGAGGAAGTTCACCCCTCCACTTT	CAISELRGGSSPLHF
TRBJ1-2	TRBV28	TRBD1	once	TGTGCCAGCAGTTCGGGACAGTACTATGGCTACACCTTC	CASSSGQYYGYTF
TRBJ2-3	TRBV7-9	NA	NA	TGTGCCAGCAGCTTAGTGACCTGGACGAGGACTACAGATACGCAGTATTTT	CASSLVTWTRTTDTQYF
TRBJ2-1	TRBV18	NA	NA	TGTGCCAGCTCCTCCGGGGGCGAGCAGTTCTTC	CASSSGGEQFF
TRBJ1-1	TRBV15	NA	NA	TGTGCCACCGCCATGGACGTGGGACGCAGTGAAGCTTTCTTT	CATAMDVGRSEAFF
TRBJ2-7	TRBV5-4	NA	few	TGTGCCAGTAATAGGGAGCTCGAGCAGTACTTC	CASNRELEQYF
TRBJ1-6	TRBV29-1	TRBD1	NA	TGCAGCGTTGCCGGGACAGGGTATAATTCACCCCTCCACTTT	CSVAGTGYNSPLHF
TRBJ2-3	TRBV5-6	NA	few	TGTGCCAGCAGCTTGGGGCGGTGGAGCACAGATACGCAGTATTTT	CASSLGRWSTDTQYF
TRBJ2-7	TRBV30	NA	NA	TGTGCCTGGAGCCGAACCTACGAGCAGTACTTC	CAWSRTYEQYF
TRBJ1-2	TRBV6-6	NA	NA	TGTGCCAGCCGGATCTCACGTGAGGGAGGCTACACCTTC	CASRISREGGYTF
TRBJ2-3	TRBV7-9	TRBD2	NA	TGTGCCAGCAGCCATAGCGGGGGGTTCACAGATACGCAGTATTTT	CASSHSGGFTDTQYF
TRBJ1-6	TRBV28	NA	NA	TGTGCCAGCACTCCCGGGAGTTCACCCCTCCACTTT	CASTPGSSPLHF
TRBJ1-6	TRBV18	TRBD1	few	TGTGCCAGCTCCCTGATACAGGGGGCGGGTTCACCCCTCCACTTT	CASSLIQGAGSPLHF
TRBJ2-1	TRBV5-4	TRBD2	NA	TGTGCCAGCAGCTGGGGACTAGCGGGGGCCTACAATGAGCAGTTCTTC	CASSWGLAGAYNEQFF
TRBJ2-2	TRBV6-1	NA	NA	TGTGCCAGCACCCACACCGGGGAGCTGTTTTTT	CASTHTGELFF
TRBJ1-6	TRBV27	NA	few	TGTGCCAGCAGTTTAACGCCGGGACGGACCTATAATTCACCCCTCCACTTT	CASSLTPGRTYNSPLHF
TRBJ1-1	TRBV2	NA	NA	TGTGCCAGCAGTGAAATGGCCGCTATGAACACTGAAGCTTTCTTT	CASSEMAAMNTEAFF
TRBJ1-1	TRBV6-5	NA	once	TGTGCCAGCAGTTACTCGAGAGTGAACACTGAAGCTTTCTTT	CASSYSRVNTEAFF
TRBJ2-3	TRBV2	NA	NA	TGTGCCAGCAGTGCCCGACCTATTTTGGGCGATACGCAGTATTTT	CASSARPILGDTQYF
TRBJ2-1	TRBV29-1	NA	NA	TGCAGCGTCGTACAGGGCTCCTACAATGAGCAGTTCTTC	CSVVQGSYNEQFF
TRBJ2-3	TRBV5-1	NA	NA	TGCGCCAGCAGCCGATCGGGGGGCACAGATACGCAGTATTTT	CASSRSGGTDTQYF
TRBJ1-1	TRBV27	NA	NA	TGTGCCAGCAGTTACAGGACCTCTACTGAAGCTTTCTTT	CASSYRTSTEAFF
TRBJ2-7	TRBV6-5	NA	NA	TGTGCCAGCAGTTACTCTAATCGCCCAGGGATCCACGAGCAGTACTTC	CASSYSNRPGIHEQYF
TRBJ1-2	TRBV6-1	NA	few	TGTGCCAGCGCCCACCAGGGGAACTATGGCTACACCTTC	CASAHQGNYGYTF
TRBJ1-1	TRBV15	NA	few	TGTGCCACCGGTGGCCGGGGCACTGAAGCTTTCTTT	CATGGRGTEAFF
TRBJ1-5	TRBV21-1	NA	NA	TGTGCCAGCTTAAAGGGAACGGCGCATTTT	CASLKGTAHF
TRBJ1-2	TRBV14	NA	NA	TGTGCCAGCAGCCAAAATTTCTATGGCTACACCTTC	CASSQNFYGYTF
TRBJ2-3	TRBV7-3	TRBD2	NA	TGTGCCAGCAGCTCCCGACTAGCGGGGGCCACAGATACGCAGTATTTT	CASSSRLAGATDTQYF
TRBJ2-5	TRBV14	NA	NA	TGTGCCAGCAGCCAAGATCGGGGCGCGCACGAGACCCAGTACTTC	CASSQDRGAHETQYF
TRBJ2-3	TRBV28	TRBD1	NA	TGTGCCAGCAGTTCTGGACAGGAGGCAGATACGCAGTATTTT	CASSSGQEADTQYF
TRBJ2-1	TRBV5-5	TRBD1	NA	TGTGCCAGCAGCCCAGGACAGGGGGGCTACAATGAGCAGTTCTTC	CASSPGQGGYNEQFF
TRBJ2-7	TRBV9	TRBD2	NA	TGTGCCAGCAGTTTAGCGGGAGGGCATGGGGGCGAGCAGTACTTC	CASSLAGGHGGEQYF